These 21 T cell receptor beta chains originate from one sample sequenced in a study of response to subunit inactivated influenza vaccine. Using its own MiXCR run on the RT-PCR reads, TCRdb lists one record per CDR3 protein. The data contain fewer than 700,000 distinct CDR3 sequences, over 10% of them singletons. The input for sequencing was PBMCs from blood, taken 45 days after vaccination. These TCRs come from a man aged 50 to 60 who received an inactivated influenza vaccine.

This chain joins TRBV7-2 and TRBJ2-7; the D gene is possibly TRBD1 (7 bases). V lost 4 bases to trimming and J lost 0 bases, with 16 bases between them. The CDR3 runs to 16 residues. Germline values: CDR1 SGHTA, CDR2 FQGNSA. The CDR3: CASSSGGQTGSYEQYF. The CDR3 DNA reads TGTGCCAGCAGCTCCGGGGGACAGACTGGCTCCTACGAGCAGTACTTC.

The chain employs TRBV28 and TRBJ1-6; D is unresolved. Germline lookup yields CDR1 MDHEN and CDR2 SYDVKM. This CDR3 region has 15 residues. V lost 3 bases, J lost 8 bases, and 14 bases lay in between. CDR3 in DNA: TGTGCCAGCAGTTTGGGAGGACTTTCCTATTCACCCCTCCACTTT. Translation gives CASSLGGLSYSPLHF.

This clonotype was counted many times. This chain joins TRBV12-3 or TRBV12-4 and TRBJ2-2, with D perhaps matching TRBD1 (7 bases). The germline V and J ends were trimmed by 7 bases and 0 bases, with 12 bases remaining between them. This CDR3 is 15 amino acids long. In nucleotides, the CDR3 is TGTGCCAGCACGGGCGGGACAGCGAACACCGGGGAGCTGTTTTTT. Translated: CASTGGTANTGELFF.

The gene calls are TRBV7-8 and TRBJ2-7; D gene ambiguous. V was clipped by 6 bases and J by 3 bases, with 18 bases between them. CDR1 SGHVS and CDR2 FQNEAQ come from the germline V gene. The CDR3 is made up of 15 amino acids. CDR3 sequence reads: CASSSRPSLGYEQYF. The CDR3 bases are TGTGCCAGCAGTTCGCGGCCGTCATTAGGCTACGAGCAGTACTTC.

This clonotype was observed a handful of times. This chain uses TRBV10-1 with TRBJ1-1; maybe TRBD1 (6 bases). This CDR3 is 16 amino acids long. The germline V gene encodes CDR1 WNHNN and CDR2 SYGVQD (reference sequence). Deletions cut 3 bases from V and 3 bases from J, with 17 bases between. The CDR3 DNA reads as TGCGCCAGCAGTGACGGGCACAGGGCAAGGGACACTGAAGCTTTCTTT. Protein sequence: CASSDGHRARDTEAFF.

This rearrangement joins TRBV7-3 to TRBJ2-3; D is perhaps TRBD1 (5 bases). With 2 bases removed from V and 6 bases from J, the gap between germline ends came to 9 bases. The germline V gene encodes CDR1 SGHTA and CDR2 FQGTGA. CDR3 length equals 13 residues. CDR3 sequence reads: CASSLQGWDTQYF. CDR3 bases: TGTGCCAGCAGCTTACAGGGTTGGGATACGCAGTATTTT.

This clonotype has just a few counts. The chain joins TRBV5-1 to TRBJ2-2; TRBD1 agrees at 7 bases. The germline gives CDR1 SGHRS, CDR2 YFSETQ. V lost 6 bases and J lost 2; bases outside the gene matches: 4. The CDR3 totals 14 residues. Written as DNA, the CDR3 is TGCGCCAGCACCGGACAGGACAACACCGGGGAGCTGTTTTTT. The encoded protein is CASTGQDNTGELFF.

This chain uses TRBV7-2 with TRBJ2-1; TRBD1 or TRBD2 may be the D gene (5 bases each). V shed 2 bases and J shed 10 bases, with 15 bases lying between them. The germline V gene encodes CDR1 SGHTA and CDR2 FQGNSA. The CDR3 is 14 residues long. CDR3 loop: CASSLWGPEREQFF. CDR3 nucleotides: TGTGCCAGCAGCTTATGGGGACCCGAGCGAGAGCAGTTCTTC.

About this clonotype itself: This may stem from a read error, because a much larger clone lies one nucleotide away. The chain is built from TRBV7-9 and TRBJ2-5; D not certain. The CDR3 consists of 17 residues. From germline, CDR1 is SEHNR and CDR2 FQNEAQ (reference sequence). The CDR3 region is CVSSFVPPLGYQETQYF. CDR3 bases: TGTGTCAGCAGCTTCGTCCCCCCGTTGGGGTACCAAGAGACCCAGTACTTC. The complete variable domain, with remaining parts taken from reference TRBV7-9 and TRBJ2-5, reads DTGVSQNPRHKITKRGQNVTFRCDPISEHNRLYWYRQTLGQGPEFLTYFQNEAQLEKSRLLSDRFSAERPKGSFSTLEIQRTEQGDSAMYLCVSSFVPPLGYQETQYFGPGTRLLVL.

The sample holds a few counts of this clonotype. The rearrangement uses TRBV12-3 or TRBV12-4 and TRBJ2-3; 11 bases are a match to TRBD1. V was clipped by 6 bases and J by 3 bases; unmatched bases: 2. This CDR3 spans 14 amino acids. The CDR3 sequence: CASRGTGGTDTQYF. The CDR3 region has the DNA TGTGCCAGCAGGGGGACAGGGGGTACAGATACGCAGTATTTT.

A few counts support this clonotype. The CDR3 sequence: CSVGQETSGNTIYF. The CDR3, as DNA: TGCAGCGTAGGACAGGAGACCTCTGGAAACACCATATATTTT. The chain is built from TRBV29-1 and TRBJ1-3, with 7 bases aligning to TRBD1. Germline loops: CDR1 SQVTM, CDR2 ANQGSEA. Trimming at V came to 6 bases and at J to 0 bases, leaving 5 bases not matched to a gene. This CDR3 has 14 residues. The whole variable domain, remainder taken from reference TRBV29-1 and TRBJ1-3, is SAVISQKPSRDICQRGTSLTIQCQVDSQVTMMFWYRQQPGQSLTLIATANQGSEATYESGFVIDKFPISRPNLTFSTLTVSNMSPEDSSIYLCSVGQETSGNTIYFGEGSWLTVV.

As to this clonotype: Possible read error: a much larger clone is one base away. The chain has TRBV4-3 and TRBJ2-3; D may be TRBD1 (6 bases). CDR3 size: 13 residues. Germline V gene data show CDR1 as LGHNA and CDR2 as YSLEER. The CDR3 nucleotides read TGCGGCAGCAGCCAAGACAGGTCAGATACGCAGTATTTT. This encodes CGSSQDRSDTQYF.

This clonotype has at least ten counts. This chain links TRBV3-1 with TRBJ2-1, with D tentatively TRBD1 or TRBD2 (5 bases each). CDR1 and CDR2 (germline): LGHDT, YNNKEL (reference sequence). Trimming removed 0 bases at V and 11 bases at J, with 17 bases between. This CDR3 has 15 amino acids. CDR3 nucleotide sequence: TGTGCCAGCAGCCAAGATGGTGGGGGACGGACGAAGCAGTTCTTC. Amino acids: CASSQDGGGRTKQFF.

This clonotype was counted only a few times. The V gene is TRBV29-1, the J gene TRBJ2-5, with D perhaps TRBD2 (6 bases). The V end lost 6 bases, the J end lost 5 bases, and 16 bases lay between the germline ends. The length of the CDR3 is 13 residues. Germline V lookup: CDR1 SQVTM, CDR2 ANQGSEA. The CDR3, as DNA: TGCAGCGTGGACCAAGGGGCGGGGGAGACCCAGTACTTC. Its translation: CSVDQGAGETQYF.

This clonotype occurred many times. The rearrangement uses TRBV12-3 or TRBV12-4 and TRBJ1-5; D may be TRBD1 (5 bases). The V and J ends lost 6 bases and 9 bases respectively, with 12 bases between them. The CDR3 contains 12 residues. CDR3 sequence (DNA): TGTGCCAGCAGCCTGGGGCCGCGGCCCCAGCATTTT. Its protein is CASSLGPRPQHF.

This clonotype was seen a few times. V is TRBV30 and J is TRBJ1-2; TRBD1 matches at 8 bases. The CDR3 consists of 15 residues. Germline lookup yields CDR1 GTSNPN and CDR2 SVGIG (reference sequence). With 2 bases clipped from V and 5 bases from J, the junction kept 10 bases outside the gene matches. The CDR3 region is CAWSRQLQGGYGYTF. CDR3 sequence (DNA): TGTGCCTGGAGTCGCCAACTACAGGGGGGATATGGCTACACCTTC.

This clonotype was recorded a few times. The genes are TRBV4-2 and TRBJ2-6, with D perhaps assigned TRBD1 or TRBD2 (5 bases each). V lost 4 bases and J lost 0, with 28 bases in between. The germline CDR1 and CDR2 sequences are LGHNA and YNFKEQ. The CDR3 has 22 amino acids. The DNA for the CDR3 is TGTGCCAGCAGCCTAAGACCGAGAGGGGCAGGTGTAAGGGCCTCTGGGGCCAACGTCCTGACTTTC. Residues: CASSLRPRGAGVRASGANVLTF.

The chain links TRBV28 to TRBJ2-7; D tentatively fits TRBD1 or TRBD2 (6 bases each). CDR1 MDHEN and CDR2 SYDVKM come from the germline V gene. CDR3 length: 11 amino acids. The CDR3 bases are TGTGTCTCGGGGGCTACGTACGAGCAGTACTTC. It codes for CVSGATYEQYF.

The gene calls are TRBV4-3 and TRBJ2-1; D unclear. CDR3 length equals 17 residues. Germline V gives CDR1 LGHNA, CDR2 YSLEER. V gave up 0 bases and J gave up 0 bases, with 12 bases separating them. The CDR3 loop is CASSQDLTASSYNEQFF. CDR3 in DNA: TGCGCCAGCAGCCAAGACCTTACAGCGAGCTCCTACAATGAGCAGTTCTTC.

The sample holds a few counts of this clonotype. This sequence joins TRBV10-3 and TRBJ2-7; the D gene is possibly TRBD2 (6 bases). V was cut by 4 bases and J by 0 bases, with 19 bases left in between. CDR3 length: 17 residues. CDR1 ENHRY and CDR2 SYGVKD come from the germline V gene. The CDR3 DNA reads TGTGCCATCAGTGGATCCCGTGGTAGCGGATCCTCCTACGAGCAGTACTTC. Translating gives CAISGSRGSGSSYEQYF.

This clonotype was detected ten times or more. This rearrangement joins TRBV11-2 to TRBJ2-1; D is ambiguous. Germline CDR1 SGHAT, CDR2 FQNNGV. Trimming took 3 bases from V and 0 from J, leaving 6 bases between them. This CDR3 has 14 residues. CDR3: CASSLESSYNEQFF. CDR3 sequence (DNA): TGTGCCAGCAGCTTGGAGAGCTCCTACAATGAGCAGTTCTTC.